This T cell receptor (beta chain) was sequenced for a study of human T cells and chemical hapten exposure. Study-level information: The sensitizing agent was 2% DPC, placed on roughly 2 cm by roughly 2 cm of upper inner arm skin.

For the library, individual cDNA molecules each received unique molecular identifiers. Each CDR3 protein gets one entry after TCRdb re-called the RACE reads with MiXCR. The table lists 40,000 or so distinct CDR3 sequences, 8.5% to 10% of them singletons. Regarding time point: patch test 2, 6 weeks after DPC sensitization. The treatment denotes: therapeutic diphenylcyclopropenone sensitization with weekly scalp DPC. It was unfractionated whole blood from which total RNA was extracted. Blood collection happened ahead of applying each patch test. Trimming cost V 7 bases and J 7 bases, with 10 bases left between them. The CDR3 is 12 residues long. Germline V gene data show CDR1 as LNHDA and CDR2 as SQIVND (reference sequence). This clonotype has ten or more counts.

The sample was whole blood, taken in connection with sensitization to the hapten diphenylcyclopropenone (DPC). This clonotype was sampled from a woman in her twenties or thirties with alopecia areata. Some clones in this sample may be carry-over from other donors' samples. The rearrangement links TRBV19 to TRBJ2-2; D not certain. CDR3 amino acids: CASTWGGGELFF. The CDR3 coding sequence is TGTGCCAGTACCTGGGGTGGCGGGGAGCTGTTTTTT.